The next 32 T cell receptor beta chains were all read from a single sample in a study of technical replicates of blood from four donors. TCRdb's copy holds only in-frame clones and misses some; the assay was immunoSEQ multiplex PCR. The sample lists 55,000 to 75,000 clones; about 90% were seen once. Sequencing input: PBMCs. The receptors come from a human donor in good health. Some clones in this sample may be carry-over from other donors' samples.

This chain links TRBV2 with TRBJ2-1; tentatively, D is TRBD2 (6 bases). CDR3 length equals 15 residues. V lost 2 bases to trimming and J lost 1 base, with 9 bases between them. CDR1 is SNHLY, CDR2 FYNNEI, per germline. CDR3 DNA: TGTGCCAGCAGTGAACGGAGGGGTTCCTACAATGAGCAGTTCTTC. Translating gives CASSERRGSYNEQFF.

The rearrangement uses TRBV5-4 and TRBJ2-3, with 12 bases aligning to TRBD2. Germline lookup yields CDR1 SGHNT and CDR2 YYREEE (reference sequence). The CDR3 loop spans 15 amino acids. J gave up 1 base and V 5 bases, and 2 bases lay outside the gene matches. The CDR3 region is CASSWTSGGTDTQYF. The CDR3 DNA reads TGTGCCAGCAGTTGGACTAGCGGGGGCACAGATACGCAGTATTTT.

The chain has TRBV6-6 and TRBJ2-5; 7 bases align to TRBD2. Germline CDR1 reads MNHNY; CDR2 reads SVGAGI (reference sequence). This CDR3 region has 14 residues. V gave up 7 bases and J gave up 5 bases; unmatched junction bases: 10. CDR3 sequence (DNA): TGTGCCAGCACTCGAGGGGAGGGATGGGAGACCCAGTACTTC. Its protein is CASTRGEGWETQYF.

This chain connects TRBV6-6 to TRBJ1-1; D ambiguous. Trimming cost V 5 bases and J 5 bases, with 12 bases left between them. The germline CDR1 and CDR2 sequences are MNHNY and SVGAGI (reference sequence). This CDR3 has 13 amino acids. CDR3 loop: CASSDTTRTEAFF. The CDR3 DNA reads TGTGCCAGCAGTGACACCACGAGAACTGAAGCTTTCTTT.

The chain carries TRBV11-3 and TRBJ2-1; 7 positions agree with TRBD1. The length of the CDR3 is 16 residues. Trimming at V came to 0 bases and at J to 9 bases, leaving 11 bases not matched to a gene. Germline CDR1 reads SGHNT; CDR2 reads YENEEA. CDR3 residues: CASSLDGTAPRVEQFF. The CDR3 bases are TGTGCCAGCAGCTTAGATGGGACAGCCCCCAGGGTTGAGCAGTTCTTC.

The rearrangement joins TRBV4-2 to TRBJ2-1; D gene unclear. CDR1 and CDR2 (germline): LGHNA, YNFKEQ. CDR3 length: 15 residues. V lost 0 bases to trimming and J lost 6 bases, with 12 bases between them. CDR3: CASSQEASMFNEQFF. The CDR3 nucleotides are TGTGCCAGCAGCCAAGAAGCTAGTATGTTCAATGAGCAGTTCTTC.

The chain carries TRBV7-2 and TRBJ1-1, with D unclear. Germline CDR1 and CDR2: SGHTA and FQGNSA. This CDR3 spans 13 amino acids. V lost 4 bases to trimming and J lost 5 bases, with 11 bases between them. The CDR3: CASSSAWSTEAFF. CDR3 nucleotides: TGTGCCAGCAGCTCGGCGTGGAGTACTGAAGCTTTCTTT.

V usage is TRBV5-4 and J usage is TRBJ1-5; TRBD1 agrees at 8 bases. CDR1 is SGHNT, CDR2 YYREEE, per germline (reference sequence). J gave up 4 bases and V 2 bases, and 2 bases lay outside the gene matches. The CDR3 spans 14 residues. The CDR3: CASSLQGGNQPQHF. The CDR3 region has the DNA TGTGCCAGCAGCTTACAGGGGGGGAATCAGCCCCAGCATTTT.

In nucleotides, the CDR3 is TGTGCCAGCAGCAGCGCCGGAATTCCGGACTATGGCTACACCTTC. Protein: CASSSAGIPDYGYTF. The chain is built from TRBV5-4 and TRBJ1-2; D is uncertain. Germline assignment: CDR1 SGHNT and CDR2 YYREEE (reference sequence). CDR3 length equals 15 residues. Trimming shortened V by 4 bases and J by 3 bases, and 16 bases separated the two germline ends.

V and J are TRBV11-1 and TRBJ2-5; the D gene is possibly TRBD2 (5 bases). This CDR3 comprises 13 residues. Germline-derived CDR1 and CDR2 are SGHAT and FQDESV (reference sequence). Between the trimmed V and J ends, which lost 3 bases and 4 bases, there was a span of 9 bases. The CDR3 DNA reads TGTGCCAGCAGCTTCGGGGTTCGAGAGACCCAGTACTTC. It translates to CASSFGVRETQYF.

The chain couples TRBV14 to TRBJ2-3, with TRBD2 identical over 8 bases. V was clipped by 4 bases and J by 6 bases; unmatched bases: 6. The CDR3 contains 14 residues. CDR1 SGHDN and CDR2 FVKESK come from the germline V gene. CDR3 in DNA: TGTGCCAGCAGCCGGGAGCGGGAGAGGGATACGCAGTATTTT. It codes for CASSRERERDTQYF.

The chain couples TRBV11-1 to TRBJ2-3; no definite D call. The germline V gene has CDR1 SGHAT and CDR2 FQDESV (reference sequence). CDR3 length: 13 amino acids. The V and J ends lost 4 bases and 0 bases respectively, with 5 bases between them. The CDR3 sequence is CASSSYSTDTQYF. Written as DNA, the CDR3 is TGTGCCAGCAGCTCGTATAGCACAGATACGCAGTATTTT.

Here the CDR3 reads CASSSSAGLNQPQHF. As DNA, the CDR3 is TGTGCCAGCAGTTCTTCCGCAGGGCTGAATCAGCCCCAGCATTTT. The chain combines TRBV28 with TRBJ1-5; maybe TRBD1 (5 bases). Germline V gene sequence: CDR1 MDHEN, CDR2 SYDVKM. V lost 4 bases, J lost 4 bases, and 14 bases lay in between. There are 15 residues in the CDR3.

The DNA for the CDR3 is TGTGCCAGCAGCGTGGGACAGGGGGGCAATCAGCCCCAGCATTTT. Protein: CASSVGQGGNQPQHF. The chain uses TRBV9 and TRBJ1-5, with TRBD1 identical over 11 bases. This CDR3 has 15 residues. Germline CDR1 is SGDLS and CDR2 is YYNGEE. V gave up 2 bases and J gave up 2 bases; unmatched junction bases: 0. Using reference TRBV9 and TRBJ1-5 for the parts outside the CDR3, the full variable domain is DSGVTQTPKHLITATGQRVTLRCSPRSGDLSVYWYQQSLDQGLQFLIQYYNGEERAKGNILERFSAQQFPDLHSELNLSSLELGDSALYFCASSVGQGGNQPQHFGDGTRLSIL.

This clone was detected only once. J is TRBJ2-1 and V is TRBV7-9, with 7 positions matching TRBD2. Losses at the gene ends were 4 bases for V and 6 bases for J; bases not matched to a gene: 12. The germline gives CDR1 SEHNR, CDR2 FQNEAQ (reference sequence). This CDR3 is built from 16 residues. The CDR3 sequence: CASSSTTSRTSNEQFF. DNA for the CDR3: TGTGCCAGCAGCTCGACGACTAGCCGTACTTCCAATGAGCAGTTCTTC.

The sample holds one count of this clone. The gene calls are TRBV7-2 and TRBJ2-6, with 8 bases that match TRBD2. The CDR3 has 14 residues. From germline, CDR1 is SGHTA and CDR2 FQGNSA. The V segment lost 1 base and the J segment 8 bases; nucleotides outside the gene matches: 1. The CDR3 DNA sequence: TGTGCCAGCAGCTTAGGGACTAGCCCCAACGTCCTGACTTTC. It codes for CASSLGTSPNVLTF.

The rearrangement joins TRBV12-5 to TRBJ1-5, with 7 bases identical to TRBD1. The V and J ends lost 3 bases and 2 bases, in that order; junction bases with no gene match: 19. This CDR3 is built from 20 residues. Per germline, CDR1 LGHNT and CDR2 FRNRAP. The CDR3 nucleotides are TGTGCTAGTGGTTTTTTGGTTCTGGGACAGCCTGCCGGGGGCAATCAGCCCCAGCATTTT. Its protein is CASGFLVLGQPAGGNQPQHF.

The genes are TRBV4-1 and TRBJ2-3, with 13 bases matching TRBD2. CDR3 size: 18 residues. Trimming cost V 3 bases and J 4 bases; bases outside gene matches: 10. Germline loops: CDR1 MGHRA, CDR2 YSYEKL. The CDR3 sequence: CASSQGERTSGSPDTQYF. DNA of the CDR3: TGCGCCAGCAGCCAGGGTGAGAGGACTAGCGGGAGTCCAGATACGCAGTATTTT.

The rearrangement joins TRBV11-2 to TRBJ1-1, with D possibly matching TRBD1 (5 bases). CDR1 and CDR2 from the germline V gene are SGHAT and FQNNGV. The CDR3 is 13 residues long. With 5 bases removed from V and 4 bases from J, the gap between germline ends came to 11 bases. The CDR3 region is CASSLQGFTEAFF. CDR3 sequence (DNA): TGTGCCAGCAGCCTCCAGGGATTCACTGAAGCTTTCTTT.

The gene calls are TRBV5-1 and TRBJ1-6; 7 positions agree with TRBD1. The CDR3 has 15 amino acids. The trim removed 1 base at V and 5 bases at J, leaving 3 bases unmatched. Germline CDR1 SGHRS, CDR2 YFSETQ. The CDR3 DNA is TGCGCCAGCAGCTTGCGACAGGGAGATAATTCACCCCTCCACTTT. It is translated as CASSLRQGDNSPLHF.

This clone was observed a single time. V usage is TRBV7-6 and J usage is TRBJ2-5; 16 bases align to TRBD2. The CDR3 sequence is 15 residues long. Per the germline V gene, CDR1 is SGHVS and CDR2 is FNYEAQ. V shed 5 bases and J 7 bases; nucleotides not matched to a gene: 4. The CDR3, as DNA: TGTGCCAGCAGCGTGGGACTAGCGGGAGGGTGGACCCAGTACTTC. This codes for CASSVGLAGGWTQYF.

The rearrangement uses TRBV6-4 and TRBJ2-1; the match to TRBD2 covers 7 bases. Germline CDR1 is MRHNA and CDR2 is SNTAGT. This CDR3 has 14 amino acids. J lost 5 bases, V lost 0 bases, and 1 base had no gene match. The CDR3 DNA follows: TGTGCCAGCAGTGACTCGACTAGCCACAATGAGCAGTTCTTC. This codes for CASSDSTSHNEQFF.

The chain carries TRBV6-1 and TRBJ1-6; D might be TRBD1 (6 bases). The V end lost 11 bases, the J end lost 8 bases, and 16 bases lay between the germline ends. The CDR3 runs to 13 residues. Germline V gene sequence: CDR1 MNHNS, CDR2 SASEGT. The CDR3 nucleotides read TGTGCCGGAGAACAGGGTAACGATTCACCCCTCCACTTT. Amino acid sequence: CAGEQGNDSPLHF.

The rearrangement uses TRBV7-2 and TRBJ2-2; 7 bases line up with TRBD2. CDR1 and CDR2 (germline): SGHTA, FQGNSA. The V gene end was trimmed by 5 bases and the J gene end by 4 bases; junction bases not matched to a gene: 4. This CDR3 region has 14 residues. CDR3 bases: TGTGCCAGCAGCCGCCCGGGGGGCACCGGGGAGCTGTTTTTT. Amino acid sequence: CASSRPGGTGELFF.

J is TRBJ1-4 and V is TRBV4-1; D call uncertain. Per germline, CDR1 MGHRA and CDR2 YSYEKL. The CDR3 spans 15 residues. V lost 4 bases, J lost 7 bases, and 16 bases lay in between. CDR3 protein: CASSPLDGRSEKLFF. In DNA form, the CDR3 reads TGCGCCAGCAGCCCCCTCGATGGGAGGAGTGAAAAACTGTTTTTT.

The gene calls are TRBV4-3 and TRBJ1-5; D uncertain. V lost 0 bases and J lost 2, with 8 bases in between. There are 15 residues in the CDR3. Germline values: CDR1 LGHNA, CDR2 YSLEER. The CDR3 sequence is CASSQDFQGNQPQHF. The DNA of the CDR3 is TGCGCCAGCAGCCAAGATTTCCAGGGCAATCAGCCCCAGCATTTT.

This chain uses TRBV4-1 with TRBJ2-1, with D uncertain. Looked up from germline, CDR1 is MGHRA and CDR2 is YSYEKL. The length of the CDR3 is 14 residues. Trimming took 4 bases from V and 8 from J, leaving 15 bases between them. In DNA form, the CDR3 reads TGCGCCAGCAGCCGGGCCCCCCTTGTCGATGAGCAGTTCTTC. It encodes CASSRAPLVDEQFF.

V gene TRBV10-3 combines with J gene TRBJ2-2; 11 positions agree with TRBD2. The CDR3 length is 16 residues. Germline CDR1 and CDR2: ENHRY and SYGVKD. V trimming: 2 bases; J trimming: 4 bases; junction bases outside the gene matches: 3. The DNA for the CDR3 is TGTGCCATCAGTGAGGTACTAGCGGGAGTCACCGGGGAGCTGTTTTTT. Its protein product is CAISEVLAGVTGELFF.

The V call is TRBV5-1, the J call TRBJ2-6, with D possibly matching TRBD1 (6 bases). The CDR3 covers 16 residues. V was cut by 4 bases and J by 2 bases, with 13 bases left in between. Germline loops: CDR1 SGHRS, CDR2 YFSETQ. The DNA for the CDR3 is TGCGCCAGCAGCAAGGACAGCCTAGCTGGGGCCAACGTCCTGACTTTC. Translating it yields CASSKDSLAGANVLTF.

This rearrangement joins TRBV30 to TRBJ1-3, with a tentative D call TRBD1 (5 bases). The CDR3 loop spans 12 amino acids. The germline CDR1 and CDR2 sequences are GTSNPN and SVGIG (reference sequence). Trimming removed 5 bases at V and 7 bases at J, with 12 bases between. The CDR3 DNA reads TGTGCCTGGGGGACTGCAGGGAACACCATATATTTT. Residues: CAWGTAGNTIYF.

The chain combines TRBV6-5 with TRBJ2-3; 8 bases line up with TRBD1. The germline V gene encodes CDR1 MNHEY and CDR2 SVGAGI. The J segment lost 0 bases and the V segment lost 0 bases, leaving 2 bases of the junction unmatched. The CDR3 runs 16 residues. CDR3 in amino acids: CASSYSTGASTDTQYF. The CDR3 DNA sequence: TGTGCCAGCAGTTACTCGACAGGGGCCAGCACAGATACGCAGTATTTT.

V gene TRBV2 combines with J gene TRBJ1-2; TRBD1 matches 9 bases. Germline loops: CDR1 SNHLY, CDR2 FYNNEI. The CDR3 spans 14 residues. V dropped 4 bases and J dropped 1; count of bases not matched to a gene: 1. The CDR3 coding sequence is TGTGCCAGCAGTGGGACAGGGGTTAACTATGGCTACACCTTC. It is translated as CASSGTGVNYGYTF.